Detailed here is one T cell receptor (beta chain). The data are from a study of blood T cell repertoires in COVID-19. Original processing methods: Estimated nucleated cell counts came from reference gene primer amplification. TCRdb's table, derived via immunoSEQ multiplex PCR, lists solely in-frame clones and lacks some. That table furnishes V, J and clone size, whereas the DNA furnished D and trimming. The sample lists about 210,000 clones, approximately 78% seen once, with roughly 5.1% in the top ten. Deletions cut 1 base from V and 4 bases from J, with 8 bases between. Germline V gene data show CDR1 as SGHTA and CDR2 as FQGNSA. The CDR3 sequence is 14 residues long.

The chain has TRBV7-2 and TRBJ2-1; no firm D call. This sequence was found in a woman aged 65 to 85 with COVID-19, enrolled during active disease. Sequenced material: peripheral blood. CDR3 sequence (DNA): TGTGCCAGCAGCTTAGGCAGGTCGTACAATGAGCAGTTCTTC. Its protein product is CASSLGRSYNEQFF.